What follows are 10 T cell receptor beta chains derived from one specimen sequenced in a study of lung T cells in sarcoidosis with Löfgren's syndrome. TCRdb itself ran the reads through MiXCR, one entry per CDR3 protein. The table records over 950 distinct CDR3 sequences, 25% to 30% of them present only once. The sequencing input was CD4+ T cells from PBMCs. These receptors came from a human donor with sarcoidosis (Löfgren's syndrome or another form), or a control subject (not recorded which).

This clonotype was seen just once. The CDR3 does not close with the conserved phenylalanine or tryptophan, likely indicating a read error. V gene TRBV28 combines with J gene TRBJ1-5; unclear D gene. Germline CDR1 MDHEN, CDR2 SYDVKM. The CDR3 extends over 12 amino acids. This CDR3 reads CASRVSSQPQHS. The CDR3 DNA reads as TGTGCCAGCAGGGTGAGCAGTCAGCCCCAGCATTCT.

By share, this clonotype ranks as medium-sized (0.01 to 0.1%). The chain combines TRBV5-5 with TRBJ2-5; TRBD1 is a possible D gene (6 bases). This CDR3 has 14 amino acids. The V gene's germline CDR1 is SGHKS and CDR2 YYEKEE (reference sequence). Trimming took off 3 bases at V and 2 bases at J, with 11 bases between the two ends. The CDR3 here is CASSSQQGQETQYF. CDR3 sequence (DNA): TGTGCCAGCAGCTCGCAACAGGGTCAAGAGACCCAGTACTTC.

Turning to this clonotype: Germline and junction disagree at one end, which may indicate a read error. The chain recombines TRBV2 with TRBJ2-1, with D unclear. The CDR3 is 13 amino acids. CDR1 SNHLY and CDR2 FYNNEI come from the germline V gene. The CDR3 protein is CASRTHGPNEQSF. CDR3 in DNA: TGTGCCAGCAGAACTCACGGCCCCAATGAGCAGTCCTTC.

As regards this clonotype: Given the absence of the conserved phenylalanine or tryptophan at the CDR3 end, a read error is likely. The rearrangement links TRBV12-3 or TRBV12-4 to TRBJ1-1; D perhaps matches TRBD1 (5 bases). The CDR3 has 14 amino acids. Here the CDR3 reads CASRATDFNIEAFS. The CDR3 nucleotides read TGTGCCAGCAGGGCGACAGATTTCAACATTGAAGCTTTCTCA.

This clonotype appeared a single time. The junction and the germline gene differ at one end; a read error may be behind it. This sequence joins TRBV6-2 or TRBV6-3 and TRBJ1-1; D is unresolved. The CDR3 covers 11 residues. Germline CDR1 is MNHEY and CDR2 is SVGEGT. CDR3 loop: CASGGGPEALF. CDR3 nucleotide sequence: TGTGCCAGCGGAGGAGGGCCTGAAGCTCTCTTT.

By proportion, this clonotype is large (0.1 to 1%). V is TRBV7-2 and J is TRBJ1-5; 7 nucleotides agree with TRBD1. Trimming took 5 bases from V and 5 from J; bases not matched to a gene: 3. The CDR3 sequence is 13 residues long. Per the germline V gene, CDR1 is SGHTA and CDR2 is FQGNSA. CDR3 coding DNA: TGTGCCAGCAGCCTCCAGGGGGATCAGCCCCAGCATTTT. Translated, it gives CASSLQGDQPQHF.

The chain uses TRBV2 and TRBJ1-2; D possibly corresponds to TRBD1 (6 bases). CDR1 SNHLY and CDR2 FYNNEI come from the germline V gene. The CDR3 has 15 amino acids. The V gene lost 6 bases and the J gene lost 2 bases, with 16 bases spanning the gap. The DNA for the CDR3 is TGTGCCAGCAGCGCCCTAGGACAGAGAAACTATGGCTACACCTTC. Protein product: CASSALGQRNYGYTF.

By sample fraction, this clonotype is large. The V and J genes are TRBV7-2 and TRBJ1-3; D not certain. CDR3 length: 14 residues. Germline CDR1 and CDR2: SGHTA and FQGNSA. Trimming removed 3 bases from V and 1 base from J, with 7 bases in between. CDR3 nucleotides: TGTGCCAGCAGCTTTGATTCTTCTGGAAACACCATATATTTT. Its translation: CASSFDSSGNTIYF.

This clonotype is labeled as large. This rearrangement joins TRBV5-1 to TRBJ2-3; D not certain. The V gene lost 6 bases and the J gene lost 0 bases, with 17 bases spanning the gap. The CDR3 runs to 16 residues. Per germline, CDR1 SGHRS and CDR2 YFSETQ. Here the CDR3 reads CASTHGDFRSTDTQYF. In DNA, the CDR3 is TGCGCCAGCACTCATGGGGATTTTAGAAGCACAGATACGCAGTATTTT.

CDR3: CASSLDRQEGADTQYF. CDR3 nucleotide sequence: TGTGCCAGCAGCCTAGATAGACAGGAAGGAGCGGATACGCAGTATTTT. The rearrangement links TRBV9 to TRBJ2-3; D possibly corresponds to TRBD1 (6 bases). Trimming took off 4 bases at V and 6 bases at J, with 21 bases between the two ends. CDR1 is SGDLS and CDR2 is YYNGEE in the germline V gene. The CDR3 totals 16 residues.